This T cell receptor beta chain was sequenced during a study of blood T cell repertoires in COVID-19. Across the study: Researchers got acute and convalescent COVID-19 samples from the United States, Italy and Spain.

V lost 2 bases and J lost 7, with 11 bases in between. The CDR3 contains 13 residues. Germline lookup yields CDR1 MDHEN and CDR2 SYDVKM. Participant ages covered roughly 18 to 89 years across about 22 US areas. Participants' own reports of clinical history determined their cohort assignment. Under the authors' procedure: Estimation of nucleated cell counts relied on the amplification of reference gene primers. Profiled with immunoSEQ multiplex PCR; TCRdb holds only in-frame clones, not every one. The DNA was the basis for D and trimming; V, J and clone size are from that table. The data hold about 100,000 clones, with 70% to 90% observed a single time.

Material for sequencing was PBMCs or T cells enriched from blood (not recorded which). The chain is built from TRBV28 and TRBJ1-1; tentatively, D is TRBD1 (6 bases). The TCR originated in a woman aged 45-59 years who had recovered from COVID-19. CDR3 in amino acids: CASSLLQGSEAFF. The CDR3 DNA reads TGTGCCAGCAGTTTACTACAGGGTAGTGAAGCTTTCTTT.